This section outlines one T cell receptor beta chain sequence together with its context. The data belong to a study of low-dose radiotherapy and immunotherapy resistance in tumors. Across the study: Those assigned to Cohort 2 were treated with 1 Gy per fraction every two weeks (13 Gy in total over 26 weeks). Aspirin was taken orally at 300 mg daily by patients, and this continued for four cycles from cycle 1 day 1.

The CDR3 length is 12 residues. Per the germline V gene, CDR1 is LNHDA and CDR2 is SQIVND (reference sequence). V lost 9 bases, J lost 7 bases, and 14 bases lay in between. Alpha- and beta-chain coverage of first-strand cDNA came from TRAV- and TRBV-specific primers. Amplification of TCRs used a constant-region primer and V-primer adapter for roughly 21 PCR cycles. The isolated mRNA underwent amplification through in vitro transcription. TCRdb passed the reads through MiXCR, listing each CDR3 protein once. The data contain around 80,000 distinct CDR3 sequences, about 17% of them singletons. The time point was: after trial treatment. Regarding treatment: LDRT plus nivolumab, ipilimumab, low-dose cyclophosphamide and aspirin (RACIN trial). Nivolumab, ipilimumab, aspirin, low-dose cyclophosphamide and low-dose radiotherapy were given to donors.

The sequence was obtained from a male donor with prostate cancer. The specimen was PBMCs, collected after low-dose radiotherapy plus immunotherapy. The chain recombines TRBV19 with TRBJ2-3; perhaps TRBD2 as D (5 bases). The CDR3 DNA follows: TGTGCCAGCGGTCCGAGCGGTTATACGCAGTATTTT. It encodes CASGPSGYTQYF.